This record concerns one TCR beta chain sequence. The antigen is unknown. V dropped 1 base and J dropped 5 bases, with 17 bases sitting between them. Germline values: CDR1 DFQATT, CDR2 SNEGSKA (reference sequence). This CDR3 contains 15 residues. The data are from a study of CD8 T cells in Susac syndrome. The wider study: When their blood was taken, patients with Susac syndrome were therapy-naive, taking corticosteroids, or taking intravenous immunoglobulin alone.

Roughly 0.45 to 1 ug RNA was reverse transcribed with random hexamers. With immunoSEQ multiplex PCR, TCR beta CDR3 was amplified across 54 Vbeta and 13 Jbeta. Each CDR3 protein gets one entry after TCRdb re-called the immunoSEQ multiplex PCR reads with MiXCR. The sample yields more than 150,000 distinct CDR3 sequences, 85% to 95% seen once. Study outcomes and limitations: The authors acknowledged that their TCR sequencing and HLA analysis involved a relatively small number of individuals.

The clonotype was recovered from a human donor with Susac syndrome. The specimen sequenced was CD8+ T cells from PBMCs. The rearrangement joins TRBV20-1 to TRBJ1-2; TRBD1 might be the D (6 bases). Here the CDR3 reads CSARGKLQGSYGYTF. In DNA form, the CDR3 reads TGCAGTGCTAGAGGGAAACTACAGGGTTCATATGGCTACACCTTC.